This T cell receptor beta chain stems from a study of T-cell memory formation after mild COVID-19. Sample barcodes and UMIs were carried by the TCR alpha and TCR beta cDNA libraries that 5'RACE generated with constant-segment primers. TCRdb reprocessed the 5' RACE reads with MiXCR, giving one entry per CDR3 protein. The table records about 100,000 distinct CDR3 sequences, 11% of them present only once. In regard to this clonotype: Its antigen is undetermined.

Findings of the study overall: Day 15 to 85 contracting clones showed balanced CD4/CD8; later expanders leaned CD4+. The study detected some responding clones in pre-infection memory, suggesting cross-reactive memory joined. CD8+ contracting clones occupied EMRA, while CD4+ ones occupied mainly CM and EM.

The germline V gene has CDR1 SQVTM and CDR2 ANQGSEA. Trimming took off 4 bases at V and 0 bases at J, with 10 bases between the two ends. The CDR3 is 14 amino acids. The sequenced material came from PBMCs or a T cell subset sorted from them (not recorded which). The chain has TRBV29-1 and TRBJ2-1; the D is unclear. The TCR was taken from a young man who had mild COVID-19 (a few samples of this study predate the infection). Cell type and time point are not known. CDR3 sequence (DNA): TGCAGCGTTGCACAGTTCCGCTCCTACAATGAGCAGTTCTTC. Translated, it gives CSVAQFRSYNEQFF.